The TCR beta chain under discussion was sequenced for a study of T cell responses to AZD1222 COVID-19 vaccine. A note on this clone: The antigen is unknown.

Data came from immunoSEQ multiplex PCR; TCRdb stores just in-frame clones and leaves some out. The sample contains 30,000 to 35,000 clones, approximately 88% of which appear only once. CDR3 size: 16 residues. Study findings and constraints: Nearly half of the spike-specific TCRs reportedly recognize variant regions that carry no mutations.

The rearrangement joins TRBV21-1 to TRBJ2-7. TRBV21-1 is a pseudogene locus. The clonotype was recovered from an adult who received the AZD1222 COVID-19 vaccine. Sequenced material: peripheral blood, taken 28 days after the second AZD1222 dose. In DNA, the CDR3 is TGTGCCAGCAGCAAAGTTGGGGGAAGTGTGTCCTACGAGCAGTACTTC. This gives the protein CASSKVGGSVSYEQYF.